This is a list of T cell receptor beta chains from one sample in a study of T cells in Graves' hyperthyroidism and ophthalmopathy. TCRdb fed the multiplex PCR reads into MiXCR, producing one record per CDR3 protein. The sample records about 740,000 distinct CDR3 sequences, less than 15% being singletons. Sequenced: blood. All receptors derive from a woman aged 18-30 years with Graves' hyperthyroidism. The conserved cysteine and the conserved F or W are not part of the CDR3 here. Fields, in order: CDR3 length, J gene, V gene, CDR3 protein.

11 TRBJ1-2 TRBV11-1 ASGAARVGGYT
13 TRBJ2-1 TRBV7-3 ASSRWTSGYNEQF
13 TRBJ2-1 TRBV4-1 ASSQDWGIVNEQF
9 TRBJ1-2 TRBV20-1 SAPDLYGYT
11 TRBJ1-1 TRBV20-1 SARDDGGRGAF
14 TRBJ2-2 TRBV3-1 ASSQAVSLNTEELF
9 TRBJ1-2 TRBV30 AWRPIRRYT
14 TRBJ2-2 TRBV7-9 ASSSPTSRNTGELF
12 TRBJ2-1 TRBV11-2 ASSYSEVYNEQF
12 TRBJ1-6 TRBV20-1 SARPGQNNSPLH
9 TRBJ1-1 TRBV5-6 ASSTGGEAF
16 TRBJ2-7 TRBV6-5 ASSYSHHPTGLGNEQY
11 TRBJ2-1 TRBV10-3 AINGQGENEQF
12 TRBJ1-5 TRBV7-9 ASSSDSSNQPQH
12 TRBJ2-6 TRBV2 ASLQSSGANVLT
16 TRBJ2-7 TRBV13 ASSLGPSGTGSSYEQY
14 TRBJ2-1 TRBV9 ASSTGLAGLYNEQF
12 TRBJ1-4 TRBV4-3 AAGAWANEEKLF
13 TRBJ1-5 TRBV6-2/TRBV6-3 ASLGQSNSNQPQH
11 TRBJ1-1 TRBV5-1 ASSLAMGAEAF
14 TRBJ2-6 TRBV19 ASRTGIETGANVLT
9 TRBJ2-2 TRBV6-5 ASAQGGELF